This record looks at one T cell receptor beta chain sequence and its context. The antigen is undetermined. This CDR3 comprises 12 residues. The germline CDR1 and CDR2 sequences are SNHLY and FYNNEI. Between the trimmed V and J ends, which lost 7 bases and 5 bases, there was a span of 11 bases. This specimen belongs to a study of vaccination and CD4 T cells after COVID-19. Cultured CD4+ T cells had their DNA profiled by the Oncomine TCR Beta short-read assay. One entry per CDR3 protein, called by TCRdb with MiXCR from the PCR reads. Of tens of thousands of distinct CDR3 sequences in the sample, around two fifths are singletons; the top ten hold over 5%. The time point was: late sampling 161 to 241 days after vaccination in a few convalescent patients. This sample's treatment: approximately 9-day PBMC culture with coronavirus spike peptide pools or control peptides (ViraFEST assay).

The TCR was taken from a human donor who had recovered from COVID-19. The genes are TRBV2 and TRBJ1-1, with D unclear. Here the sequenced sample was CD4+ T cells from blood, cultured in vitro, taken about 7 months after SARS-CoV-2 vaccination. The DNA for the CDR3 is TGTGCCAGCATGTACAGACGGACTGAAGCTTTCTTT. Translated: CASMYRRTEAFF.